This T cell receptor (beta chain) was sequenced in a study of blood T cell repertoires in COVID-19 (dated by TCRdb to the early 2020s). About the full investigation: Samples covering the acute and convalescent phases of COVID-19 were provided by collaborators in the United States, Italy and Spain. The material from the prospective study consisted of cDNA or gDNA derived from T cells, B-cell-depleted T cells, or PBMCs. Subjects who had been exposed to COVID-19, were actively infected with it, or had recovered from it provided the deeply sampled blood TCRbeta repertoires that made up the dataset. The repertoires were made available in a free public database intended to serve as a resource for research on the immune response to SARS-CoV-2. The samples were drawn from two sources: the first 160 participants of the ongoing ImmuneRACE study, and 950 to 1,500 subjects contributed by 6 global collaborators. Sample metadata almost always included a de-identified subject ID, COVID-19 status, age in years and sex. Where HLA class I and class II types were available, the types were taken from metadata supplied by the sample provider, not from assay-based typing.

The germline V gene gives CDR1 as MGHDK and CDR2 as SYGVNS. The CDR3, from cysteine to phenylalanine, totals 15 residues. Left in the record is the CDR3 DNA by itself, 45 bases read in frame from the first base. Trimmed from V: 2 bases; trimmed from J: 3 bases; junction bases lacking a gene match: 0. The full study reports these points: How much clinical and demographic metadata was included differed by source and by participant, and the metadata was provided uncurated.

Another Seattle source contributed samples from volunteer blood donors who had recovered from COVID-19. Each collaborating institution followed its own protocols to collect whole blood in K2EDTA tubes. Collaborator samples were shipped for TCRbeta analysis as frozen whole blood, isolated PBMCs, or DNA extracted from either sample type. For this clone: Its antigen remains unidentified. No qualities accompany the bases; no much larger clone lies one base away.

TCRbeta CDR3 regions were amplified from genomic DNA by means of the immunoSEQ Assay, a bias-controlled multiplex PCR. The source study handled its data this way. Nucleated cell counts per sample were estimated from amplification of reference gene primers within the assay. To quantify the absolute abundance of each unique TCRbeta CDR3 rearrangement, sequence reads were collapsed and filtered. For each sample, productive Simpson clonality was calculated as the square root of Simpson's diversity index across productive rearrangements. In TCRdb, the immuneACCESS table is reduced to in-frame sequences with V and J assigned. These tables do not hold every clone; where another copy was compared, an unresolved V gene accounts for under half, and the others remain unexplained. V and J calls plus clone size are reproduced from that table; the DNA served to infer D and trimming. Across this sample there are over 110,000 clones, with about 80% seen only once. Of the sample, approximately 3.5% falls within the top ten clones.

The origin of this receptor is a man in his 70s who had recovered from COVID-19. Sequenced material: peripheral blood. Recombination linked TRBV25-1 to TRBJ2-1, with 11 bases aligning to TRBD2. The sequenced DNA: TGTGCCAGCAGTGAAACTAGCGGGAGCTACAATGAGCAGTTCTTC. The translation is CASSETSGSYNEQFF.